These 22 T cell receptor beta chains came from one sample sequenced in a study of blood T cell repertoires in COVID-19 (dated by TCRdb to the early 2020s). Receptor libraries were prepared by the immunoSEQ multiplex PCR assay. TCRdb mirrors the immuneACCESS table, restricted to in-frame sequences. Some clones are absent from its copies; in checked studies, under half trace to an unresolved V gene, and the reason for the others is unknown. The sample includes more than 90,000 clones, with approximately 83% observed a single time. Of the sample, roughly 0.83% is held by the ten largest clones. The sequencing sample was made of peripheral blood. Every receptor here comes from a woman aged 70-85 years with acute or convalescent COVID-19.

The rearrangement joins TRBV28 to TRBJ1-1; D is uncertain. This CDR3 contains 12 residues. The germline gives CDR1 MDHEN, CDR2 SYDVKM. Deletions cut 7 bases from V and 5 bases from J, with 11 bases between. CDR3: CASTAGKTEAFF. CDR3 in DNA: TGTGCCAGCACGGCGGGTAAGACTGAAGCTTTCTTT.

V is TRBV5-8 and J is TRBJ2-3, with 11 bases aligning to TRBD2. The CDR3 loop spans 16 amino acids. The germline CDR1 and CDR2 sequences are SGHTS and YDEGEE. Unmatched junction bases numbered 8, after V lost 2 bases and J lost 6 bases. The CDR3 here is CASSLRLAGSGDTQYF. CDR3 bases: TGTGCCAGCAGCTTACGACTAGCGGGGTCCGGGGATACGCAGTATTTT. Drawing the rest from reference TRBV5-8 and TRBJ2-3, the complete variable domain is EAGVTQSPTHLIKTRGQQATLRCSPISGHTSVYWYQQALGLGLQFLLWYDEGEERNRGNFPPRFSGRQFPNYSSELNVNALELEDSALYLCASSLRLAGSGDTQYFGPGTRLTVL.

Only a few counts were recorded for this clone. The rearrangement joins TRBV19 to TRBJ1-6, with 11 bases aligning to TRBD1. CDR1 is LNHDA and CDR2 is SQIVND in the germline V gene (reference sequence). This CDR3 is built from 16 residues. V gave up 4 bases and J gave up 5 bases; unmatched junction bases: 4. The CDR3 coding sequence is TGTGCCAGTAGTAAAGGACAGGGGGCCAATAATTCACCCCTCCACTTT. Its translation is CASSKGQGANNSPLHF.

Only one count was recorded for this clone. V gene TRBV2 combines with J gene TRBJ2-3, with TRBD2 matching over 8 bases. This CDR3 has 14 residues. The V and J ends lost 8 bases and 9 bases, in that order; junction bases with no gene match: 13. CDR1 and CDR2 (germline): SNHLY, FYNNEI. The DNA of the CDR3 is TGTGCCAGCGGTCAGCGGGAGTCCCAGGGGACGCAGTATTTT. Amino acids: CASGQRESQGTQYF.

The chain recombines TRBV5-6 with TRBJ1-4; no clear D. This CDR3 region has 16 residues. Germline assignment: CDR1 SGHDT and CDR2 YYEEEE. V was clipped by 0 bases and J by 5 bases, with 14 bases between them. As DNA, the CDR3 is TGTGCCAGCAGCTTGGTACGGGATAGGTTCAATGAAAAACTGTTTTTT. Its translation is CASSLVRDRFNEKLFF.

This clone was detected once. This chain joins TRBV7-2 and TRBJ2-7, with D possibly TRBD2 on 5 matching bases. Trimming shortened V by 3 bases and J by 6 bases, and 12 bases separated the two germline ends. The germline V gene has CDR1 SGHTA and CDR2 FQGNSA. This CDR3 has 13 residues. The CDR3 DNA reads TGTGCCAGCAGCTTTAACGGACGGGGCGAGCAGTACTTC. Protein sequence: CASSFNGRGEQYF.

V gene TRBV5-1 combines with J gene TRBJ2-1; 7 positions match TRBD2. This CDR3 contains 16 residues. V lost 1 base to trimming and J lost 9 bases; unmatched junction nucleotides: 13. The germline gives CDR1 SGHRS, CDR2 YFSETQ. The CDR3 DNA is TGCGCCAGCAGCTTGCATGCGGCGGGAGATTATGTTGAGCAGTTCTTC. This codes for CASSLHAAGDYVEQFF.

This clone was seen a few times. The rearrangement uses TRBV19 and TRBJ2-7; no reliable D call. The V end lost 5 bases, the J end lost 5 bases, and 10 bases lay between the germline ends. CDR3 length: 12 residues. Germline CDR1 reads LNHDA; CDR2 reads SQIVND (reference sequence). CDR3 in DNA: TGTGCCAGTAGTCGCGATCGGGACGAGCAGTACTTC. It codes for CASSRDRDEQYF.

This clone was seen once. This chain links TRBV5-5 with TRBJ1-5; TRBD1 matches 11 bases. V was clipped by 4 bases and J by 1 base; unmatched bases: 7. From germline, CDR1 is SGHKS and CDR2 YYEKEE (reference sequence). The CDR3 loop spans 17 amino acids. CDR3 amino acids: CASSLGTGGTSNQPQHF. CDR3 coding DNA: TGTGCCAGCAGCCTCGGGACAGGGGGGACGAGCAATCAGCCCCAGCATTTT.

Note on this clone: The same CDR3 can be traced to other DNA sequences in this sample. This rearrangement joins TRBV21-1 to TRBJ2-7; no DNA check was done on the table's D call, TRBD2. TRBV21-1 is deemed a pseudogene. The CDR3 totals 17 residues. DNA of the CDR3: TGTGCCAGCAGTACCACCTCTCTTCAGCGGGAGGGCCCCGAGCAGTACTTC. It yields the protein CASSTTSLQREGPEQYF.

The V gene is TRBV29-1, the J gene TRBJ2-3; 11 bases are shared with TRBD2. After removal of 6 bases from V and 2 bases from J, the junction contained 7 bases not matched to a gene. The germline V gene encodes CDR1 SQVTM and CDR2 ANQGSEA. This CDR3 has 15 residues. The CDR3 protein is CSVRGTSGPTDTQYF. In DNA form, the CDR3 reads TGCAGCGTCCGCGGGACTAGCGGACCCACAGATACGCAGTATTTT.

The chain links TRBV18 to TRBJ2-5; a weak D match, TRBD1 (6 bases). The CDR3 runs to 15 residues. V dropped 3 bases and J dropped 5 bases, with 16 bases sitting between them. Germline CDR1 and CDR2: KGHSH and LQKENI. Here the CDR3 reads CASSPSTGSDETQYF. CDR3 sequence (DNA): TGTGCCAGCTCACCCTCCACAGGGTCTGACGAGACCCAGTACTTC.

This chain connects TRBV28 to TRBJ2-1, with D perhaps matching TRBD2 (6 bases). The germline gives CDR1 MDHEN, CDR2 SYDVKM. This CDR3 contains 15 residues. V was clipped by 2 bases and J by 10 bases, with 18 bases between them. The CDR3 DNA reads TGTGCCAGCAGTTTACCCCGAGTTGGAGGGAGGGAGCAGTTCTTC. It encodes CASSLPRVGGREQFF.

The DNA of the CDR3 is TGTGCCAGCAGTGGACCAGGACAAGAGACCCAGTACTTC. Amino acids: CASSGPGQETQYF. This chain links TRBV2 with TRBJ2-5, with D hard to call. The length of the CDR3 is 13 residues. V was trimmed by 4 bases and J by 2 bases, leaving 8 bases between them. Germline V gene sequence: CDR1 SNHLY, CDR2 FYNNEI.

V gene TRBV29-1 combines with J gene TRBJ2-5; 7 positions match TRBD1. With V trimmed by 4 bases and J by 6 bases, 2 bases remained unmatched. The CDR3 covers 11 residues. CDR1 and CDR2 (germline): SQVTM, ANQGSEA. The CDR3 here is CSVGGQKTQYF. CDR3 DNA sequence: TGCAGCGTTGGGGGACAGAAGACCCAGTACTTC.

J is TRBJ2-1 and V is TRBV9; TRBD2 is a possible D gene (5 bases). Germline V gene sequence: CDR1 SGDLS, CDR2 YYNGEE. CDR3 length: 16 residues. V lost 0 bases to trimming and J lost 1 base, with 11 bases between them. The DNA of the CDR3 is TGTGCCAGCAGCGTAGCGGGGAGCCAATCCTACAATGAGCAGTTCTTC. Translation: CASSVAGSQSYNEQFF. Full variable domain (rest looked up from reference TRBV9 and TRBJ2-1): DSGVTQTPKHLITATGQRVTLRCSPRSGDLSVYWYQQSLDQGLQFLIQYYNGEERAKGNILERFSAQQFPDLHSELNLSSLELGDSALYFCASSVAGSQSYNEQFFGPGTRLTVL.

The rearrangement uses TRBV19 and TRBJ1-1; D is perhaps TRBD1 (5 bases). The CDR3 runs 15 residues. In germline, CDR1 is LNHDA, CDR2 SQIVND (reference sequence). With 5 bases removed from V and 5 bases from J, the gap between germline ends came to 18 bases. CDR3 in DNA: TGTGCCAGTAGTCGACGCTCGGGGGGTAAGACTGAAGCTTTCTTT. This sequence encodes CASSRRSGGKTEAFF.

This clone has just a few counts. The CDR3 DNA reads TGTGCCAGCAGTGCCTGGCATGAGCAGTTCTTC. Residues: CASSAWHEQFF. The chain uses TRBV2 and TRBJ2-1; no clear D gene. Germline assignment: CDR1 SNHLY and CDR2 FYNNEI. Trimming took 4 bases from V and 8 from J, leaving 6 bases between them. The CDR3 totals 11 residues. Using reference TRBV2 and TRBJ2-1 for the parts outside the CDR3, the full variable domain is EPEVTQTPSHQVTQMGQEVILRCVPISNHLYFYWYRQILGQKVEFLVSFYNNEISEKSEIFDDQFSVERPDGSNFTLKIRSTKLEDSAMYFCASSAWHEQFFGPGTRLTVL.

In this sample, this clone turned up a few times. The rearrangement links TRBV18 to TRBJ2-5; D is unclear. Per the germline V gene, CDR1 is KGHSH and CDR2 is LQKENI. CDR3 length: 13 amino acids. Trimming pared 6 bases from V and 2 bases from J, leaving 10 bases between. The CDR3 loop reads CASSYREQETQYF. The CDR3 DNA follows: TGTGCCAGCTCGTATAGAGAGCAAGAGACCCAGTACTTC.

The chain has TRBV27 and TRBJ2-7; 12 nucleotides agree with TRBD1. Germline V gene lookup returns CDR1 MNHEY and CDR2 SMNVEV (reference sequence). This CDR3 is built from 15 residues. The ends lost 2 bases at V and 4 bases at J; junction bases unmatched: 3. The CDR3 DNA is TGTGCCAGCAGTTTAGGGGACAGGGGGCCGTACGAGCAGTACTTC. Its protein product is CASSLGDRGPYEQYF.

The rearrangement uses TRBV18 and TRBJ2-3, with 9 bases that match TRBD1. The CDR3 extends over 14 amino acids. Germline V lookup: CDR1 KGHSH, CDR2 LQKENI. The trim removed 6 bases at V and 4 bases at J, leaving 5 bases unmatched. CDR3 sequence (DNA): TGTGCCAGCTCCGGGACAGGGAATCCAGATACGCAGTATTTT. Translating gives CASSGTGNPDTQYF.

The J gene is TRBJ2-5, the V gene TRBV5-1, with D unresolved. CDR1 and CDR2 from the germline V gene are SGHRS and YFSETQ. The CDR3 totals 16 residues. Trimming took off 4 bases at V and 0 bases at J, with 16 bases between the two ends. The CDR3 sequence: CASSPSVQINQETQYF. CDR3 coding DNA: TGCGCCAGCAGCCCAAGTGTACAGATTAACCAAGAGACCCAGTACTTC.